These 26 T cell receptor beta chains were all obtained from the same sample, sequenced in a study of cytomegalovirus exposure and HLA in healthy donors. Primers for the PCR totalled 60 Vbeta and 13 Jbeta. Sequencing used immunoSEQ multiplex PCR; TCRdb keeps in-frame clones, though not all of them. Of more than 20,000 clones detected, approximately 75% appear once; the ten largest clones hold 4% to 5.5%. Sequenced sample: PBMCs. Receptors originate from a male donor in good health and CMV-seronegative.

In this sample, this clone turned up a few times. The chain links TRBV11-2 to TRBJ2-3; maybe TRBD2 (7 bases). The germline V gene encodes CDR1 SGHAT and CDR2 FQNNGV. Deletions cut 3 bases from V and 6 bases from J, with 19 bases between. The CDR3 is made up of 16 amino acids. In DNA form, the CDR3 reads TGTGCCAGCAGCTTCTCTGCGGGGGCCGAAGTGGATACGCAGTATTTT. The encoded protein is CASSFSAGAEVDTQYF.

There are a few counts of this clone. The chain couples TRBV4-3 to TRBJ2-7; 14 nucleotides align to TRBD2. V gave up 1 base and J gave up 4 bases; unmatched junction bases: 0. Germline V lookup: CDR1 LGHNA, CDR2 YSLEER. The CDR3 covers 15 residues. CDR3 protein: CASSQGLAGGYEQYF. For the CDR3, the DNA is TGCGCCAGCAGCCAAGGACTAGCGGGAGGGTACGAGCAGTACTTC.

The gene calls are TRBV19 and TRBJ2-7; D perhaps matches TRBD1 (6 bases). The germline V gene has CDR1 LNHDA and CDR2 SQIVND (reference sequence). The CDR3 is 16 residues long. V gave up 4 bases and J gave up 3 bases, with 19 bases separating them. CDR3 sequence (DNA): TGTGCCAGTAGTACGACAGGTCCCCCTTCCCTCTACGAGCAGTACTTC. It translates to CASSTTGPPSLYEQYF.

The CDR3 spells CASSKTSGSMKVKADTQYF. The CDR3 DNA reads as TGTGCCAGCAGCAAGACTAGCGGGAGTATGAAGGTGAAGGCAGATACGCAGTATTTT. The rearrangement links TRBV5-6 to TRBJ2-3, with 12 nucleotides matching TRBD2. After removal of 4 bases from V and 4 bases from J, the junction contained 16 bases not matched to a gene. CDR3 length: 19 residues. CDR1 and CDR2 from the germline V gene are SGHDT and YYEEEE.

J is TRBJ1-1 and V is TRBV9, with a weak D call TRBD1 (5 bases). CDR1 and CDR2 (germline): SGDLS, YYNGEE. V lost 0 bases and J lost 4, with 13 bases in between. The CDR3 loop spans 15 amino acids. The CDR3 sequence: CASSVVGVGATEAFF. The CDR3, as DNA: TGTGCCAGCAGCGTAGTAGGGGTTGGGGCCACTGAAGCTTTCTTT.

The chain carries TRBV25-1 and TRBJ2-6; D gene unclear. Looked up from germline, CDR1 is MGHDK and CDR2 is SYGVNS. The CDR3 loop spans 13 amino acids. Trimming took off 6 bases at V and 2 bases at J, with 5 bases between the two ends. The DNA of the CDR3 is TGTGCCAGCAGGAGCCCTGGGGCCAACGTCCTGACTTTC. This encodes CASRSPGANVLTF.

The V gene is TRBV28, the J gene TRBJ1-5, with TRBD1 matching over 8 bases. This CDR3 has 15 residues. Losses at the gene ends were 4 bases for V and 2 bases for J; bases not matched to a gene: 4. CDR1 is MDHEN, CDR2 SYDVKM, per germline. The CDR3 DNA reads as TGTGCCAGCAGTTGGGACAGGCGGGGCAATCAGCCCCAGCATTTT. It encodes CASSWDRRGNQPQHF. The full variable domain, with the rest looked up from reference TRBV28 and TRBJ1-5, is DVKVTQSSRYLVKRTGEKVFLECVQDMDHENMFWYRQDPGLGLRLIYFSYDVKMKEKGDIPEGYSVSREKKERFSLILESASTNQTSMYLCASSWDRRGNQPQHFGDGTRLSIL.

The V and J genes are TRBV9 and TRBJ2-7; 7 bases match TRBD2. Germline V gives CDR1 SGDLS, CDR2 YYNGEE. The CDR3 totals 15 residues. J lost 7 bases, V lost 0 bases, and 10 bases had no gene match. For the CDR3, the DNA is TGTGCCAGCAGCGTAGCTACAGGTGGAGCGGGGGAGCAGTACTTC. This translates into CASSVATGGAGEQYF.

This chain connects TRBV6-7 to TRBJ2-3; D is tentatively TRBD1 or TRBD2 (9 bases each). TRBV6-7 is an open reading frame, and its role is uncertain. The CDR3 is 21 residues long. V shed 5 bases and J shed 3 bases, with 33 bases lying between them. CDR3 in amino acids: CASSRGQGSGLAKWSTDTQYF. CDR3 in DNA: TGTGCCAGCAGTCGAGGACAGGGGTCTGGACTAGCGAAATGGAGTACAGATACGCAGTATTTT.

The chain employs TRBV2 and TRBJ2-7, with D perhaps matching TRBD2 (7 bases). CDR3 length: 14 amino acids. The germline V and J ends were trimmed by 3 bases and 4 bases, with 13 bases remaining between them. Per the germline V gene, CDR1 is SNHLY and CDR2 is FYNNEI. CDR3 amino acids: CASSEGGGEYEQYF. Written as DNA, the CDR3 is TGTGCCAGCAGTGAGGGGGGGGGCGAGTACGAGCAGTACTTC.

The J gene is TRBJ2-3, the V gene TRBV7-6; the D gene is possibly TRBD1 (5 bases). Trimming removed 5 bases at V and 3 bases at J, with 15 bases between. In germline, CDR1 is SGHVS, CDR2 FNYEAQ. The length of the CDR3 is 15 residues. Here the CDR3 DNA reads TGTGCCAGCAGCAAGGACACCCTTTGGACAGATACGCAGTATTTT. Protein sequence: CASSKDTLWTDTQYF.

In DNA, the CDR3 is TGTGCCAGCAGCTCCGGACAGCCCGGCACCGGGGAGCTGTTTTTT. Protein sequence: CASSSGQPGTGELFF. This chain joins TRBV5-4 and TRBJ2-2; the D gene is possibly TRBD1 (6 bases). Germline V lookup: CDR1 SGHNT, CDR2 YYREEE (reference sequence). Trimming shortened V by 3 bases and J by 4 bases, and 13 bases separated the two germline ends. CDR3 length equals 15 residues. Filled out from reference TRBV5-4 and TRBJ2-2, the complete variable domain reads ETGVTQSPTHLIKTRGQQVTLRCSSQSGHNTVSWYQQALGQGPQFIFQYYREEENGRGNFPPRFSGLQFPNYSSELNVNALELDDSALYLCASSSGQPGTGELFFGEGSRLTVL.

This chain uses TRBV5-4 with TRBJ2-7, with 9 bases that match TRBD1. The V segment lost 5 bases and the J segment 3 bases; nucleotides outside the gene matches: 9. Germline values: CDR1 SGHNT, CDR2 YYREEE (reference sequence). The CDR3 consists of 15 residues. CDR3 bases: TGTGCCAGCAGTAACCCCGGGACAGGGATCTACGAGCAGTACTTC. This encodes CASSNPGTGIYEQYF.

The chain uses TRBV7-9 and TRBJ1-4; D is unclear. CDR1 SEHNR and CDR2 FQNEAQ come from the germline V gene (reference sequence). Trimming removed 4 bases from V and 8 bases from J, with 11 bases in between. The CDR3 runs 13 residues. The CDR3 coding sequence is TGTGCCAGCAGCTCTAGCGGTGCGGAAAAACTGTTTTTT. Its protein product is CASSSSGAEKLFF.

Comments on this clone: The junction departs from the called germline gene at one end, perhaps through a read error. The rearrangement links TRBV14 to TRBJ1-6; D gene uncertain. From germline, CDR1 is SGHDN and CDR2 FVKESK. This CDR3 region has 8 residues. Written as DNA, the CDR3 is TGTGCCAGCAGCCCGGAGGAGTTT. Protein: CASSPEEF.

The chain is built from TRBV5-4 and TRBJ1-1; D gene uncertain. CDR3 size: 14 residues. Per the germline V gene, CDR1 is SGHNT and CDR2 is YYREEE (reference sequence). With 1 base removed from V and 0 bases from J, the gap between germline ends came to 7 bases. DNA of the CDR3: TGTGCCAGCAGCTTGTATCTAATGAACACTGAAGCTTTCTTT. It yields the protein CASSLYLMNTEAFF.

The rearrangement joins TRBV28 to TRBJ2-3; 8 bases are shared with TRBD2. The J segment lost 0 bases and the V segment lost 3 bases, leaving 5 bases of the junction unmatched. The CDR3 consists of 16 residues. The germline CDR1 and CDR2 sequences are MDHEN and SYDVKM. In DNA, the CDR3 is TGTGCCAGCAGTTTTATTAGCGGGGTTAGCACAGATACGCAGTATTTT. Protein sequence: CASSFISGVSTDTQYF.

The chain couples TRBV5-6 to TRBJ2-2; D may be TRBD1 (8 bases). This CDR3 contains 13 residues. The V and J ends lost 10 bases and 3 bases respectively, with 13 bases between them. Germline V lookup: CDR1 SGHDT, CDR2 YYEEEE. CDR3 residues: CAVQGGDTGELFF. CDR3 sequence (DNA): TGTGCCGTACAGGGGGGGGACACCGGGGAGCTGTTTTTT.

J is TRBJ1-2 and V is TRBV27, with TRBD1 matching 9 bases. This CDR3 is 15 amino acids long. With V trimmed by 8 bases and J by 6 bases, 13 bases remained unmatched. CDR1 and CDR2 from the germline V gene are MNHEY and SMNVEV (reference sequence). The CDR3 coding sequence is TGTGCCAGCCCTACGGGGGACAGGGAGAGGAATGGCTACACCTTC. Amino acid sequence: CASPTGDRERNGYTF.

CDR3 in DNA: TGTGCCAGCAGTATTTGCTACTCACAGGGACAAGAGACCCAGTACTTC. As protein: CASSICYSQGQETQYF. The chain links TRBV6-4 to TRBJ2-5; tentative D call: TRBD1 (6 bases). The CDR3 is made up of 16 amino acids. Trimming took 5 bases from V and 2 from J, leaving 18 bases between them. Germline lookup yields CDR1 MRHNA and CDR2 SNTAGT.

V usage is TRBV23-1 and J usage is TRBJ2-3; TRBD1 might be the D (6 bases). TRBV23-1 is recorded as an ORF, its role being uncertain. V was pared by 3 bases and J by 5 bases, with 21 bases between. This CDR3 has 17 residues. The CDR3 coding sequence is TGCGCCAGCAGTCATCGTCGATATGGGGGCAATGAAGATACGCAGTATTTT. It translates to CASSHRRYGGNEDTQYF.

CDR3 in amino acids: CASSPGTSGSNDIQYF. In nucleotides, the CDR3 is TGTGCCAGCAGCCCGGGGACTAGCGGGAGTAATGACATTCAGTACTTC. The chain combines TRBV5-6 with TRBJ2-4; 14 bases match TRBD2. The CDR3 contains 16 residues. The V gene's germline CDR1 is SGHDT and CDR2 YYEEEE. V shed 4 bases and J 8 bases; nucleotides not matched to a gene: 8.

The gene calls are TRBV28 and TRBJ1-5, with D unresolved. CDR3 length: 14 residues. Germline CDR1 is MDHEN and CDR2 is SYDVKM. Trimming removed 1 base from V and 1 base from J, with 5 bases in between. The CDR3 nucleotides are TGTGCCAGCAGTTTATCGGGGAGCAATCAGCCCCAGCATTTT. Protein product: CASSLSGSNQPQHF.

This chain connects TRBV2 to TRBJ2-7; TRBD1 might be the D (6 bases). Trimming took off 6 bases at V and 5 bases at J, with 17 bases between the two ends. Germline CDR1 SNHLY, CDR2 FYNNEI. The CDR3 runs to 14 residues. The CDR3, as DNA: TGTGCCAGCAGGGGGCAGGGGAATTACGACGAGCAGTACTTC. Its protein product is CASRGQGNYDEQYF.

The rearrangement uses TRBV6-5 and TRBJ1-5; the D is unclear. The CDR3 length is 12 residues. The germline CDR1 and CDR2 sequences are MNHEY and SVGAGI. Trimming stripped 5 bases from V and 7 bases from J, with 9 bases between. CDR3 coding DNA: TGTGCCAGCAGTCGATCGGGACAGCCCCAGCATTTT. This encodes CASSRSGQPQHF.

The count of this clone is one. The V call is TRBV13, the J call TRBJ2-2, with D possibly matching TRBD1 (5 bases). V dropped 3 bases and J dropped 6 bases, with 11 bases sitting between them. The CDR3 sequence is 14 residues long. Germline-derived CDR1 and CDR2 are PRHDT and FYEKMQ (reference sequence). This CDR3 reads CASSFVQGAGELFF. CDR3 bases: TGTGCCAGCAGCTTCGTTCAGGGCGCCGGGGAGCTGTTTTTT.